The TCR beta chain under discussion was sequenced for a study of T cells in Graves' hyperthyroidism and ophthalmopathy. The overall study: Prior to any treatment, at the point of initial diagnosis, peripheral blood was collected.

TCR beta CDR3 regions were amplified from RNA. During a first-round RT-PCR of the TCR CDR3, the HTBI primer set was used. One entry per CDR3 protein, called by TCRdb with MiXCR from the multiplex PCR reads. This table has hundreds of thousands of distinct CDR3 sequences, roughly 15% appearing once. Per germline, CDR1 DFQATT and CDR2 SNEGSKA (reference sequence). Trimming took 6 bases from V and 5 from J; bases not matched to a gene: 9. The CDR3 loop spans 14 amino acids. Study-wide results and caveats: Blood shared most expanded thyroid clonotypes above 0.001.

This clonotype has a handful of counts. Its antigen is as yet unknown. The rearrangement joins TRBV20-1 to TRBJ1-4, with 7 bases that match TRBD1. The sample consisted of blood. This sequence originates from a woman between 18 and 30 years old with Graves' hyperthyroidism. The CDR3 loop is CSAVPGQLNEKLFF. The CDR3 DNA reads as TGCAGTGCCGTTCCGGGACAGCTAAATGAAAAACTGTTTTTT.